Described below is a single T cell receptor (beta chain) sequence and its context. CDR1 is SGHVS, CDR2 FNYEAQ, per germline. Trimming stripped 1 base from V and 6 bases from J, with 15 bases between. The CDR3 loop spans 15 amino acids. TCRdb keeps only in-frame clones here, not all; method: immunoSEQ multiplex PCR. The sample contains 80,000 to 90,000 clones, 85% to 90% of which appear only once. These data belong to a study of blood T cell repertoires in COVID-19. The receptor's source is a man aged 35 to 55 with acute or convalescent COVID-19. Sequenced material: peripheral blood. The rearrangement joins TRBV7-6 to TRBJ1-1; D may be TRBD1 (6 bases). For the CDR3, the DNA is TGTGCCAGCAGCTTAGTAGCTCTGGCAGGGGCTGAAGCTTTCTTT. Translation gives CASSLVALAGAEAFF.